This TCR beta chain was identified during a study of Graves' ophthalmopathy and Graves' hyperthyroidism (dated 2018 in TCRdb). Concerning the study at large: Peripheral blood samples were taken at the time of initial diagnosis, before any treatment was given. To tell Graves' ophthalmopathy apart from Graves' hyperthyroidism, and to predict which patients would progress to ophthalmopathy, the study relied on TCR beta repertoire signatures. In total, around 140 blood samples were TCR-sequenced: 43 ophthalmopathy, approximately 80 hyperthyroidism and some 17 hyperthyroidism-to-ophthalmopathy patients. To explore V-J signatures that distinguish ophthalmopathy from hyperthyroidism, a discovery set of about a hundred patients was enrolled, made up of approximately 45 with ophthalmopathy and around 60 with stable hyperthyroidism. The independent validation cohort included some 19 hyperthyroidism patients plus 17 patients who later progressed from hyperthyroidism to ophthalmopathy. In roughly 6 hyperthyroidism patients, T-cell repertoires of thyroid tissue and blood were compared. Following sampling, methimazole starting at 30 mg daily was administered to hyperthyroidism patients, and high-dose intravenous methylprednisolone was administered to ophthalmopathy patients. Overall study outcomes, separate from this receptor: In validation, the model predicted ophthalmopathy progression with 55% to 71% sensitivity and approximately 78% specificity; 12 predicted patients were CT-confirmed with GO in a median of around 6 months. Sample size was not predetermined statistically, and investigators were not blinded to group allocation. Among expanded thyroid clonotypes with frequency above 0.001, most also showed up in blood, which suggests that blood repertoires may reflect the thyroid immune response. In cross-validation, the 13-signature model distinguished ophthalmopathy from stable hyperthyroidism with 85% to 90% sensitivity and about 81% specificity, and in the test set the corresponding values were about 80% and 75%.

Turning to this clonotype: The target of this receptor is not known. No much larger clone is present one base from it, and per-base qualities are unavailable.

The CDR3 numbers 13 residues from cysteine through phenylalanine. The entry retains the CDR3 DNA only, 39 bases that are in frame from base 1. From V the trimming removes 3 bases and from J it removes 3 bases, while the gene matches leave 3 bases of the junction unaccounted for. Reading the germline V gene gives CDR1 SGHRS and CDR2 YFSETQ. Ophthalmopathy patients were characterized by moderately to severely active disease, a Clinical Activity Score of at least 3, a NOSPECS grade of at least 4, and a disease duration under 3 months. Anyone with other autoimmune diseases, uncontrolled infections, pregnancy or lactation was excluded from the study. Diagnosis was based on clinical symptoms, serum thyroxine, TRAb, thyroid ultrasound and orbital computed tomography. Ficoll-Paque density gradient centrifugation was used to isolate PBMCs from about 10 ml of fresh peripheral blood. Total RNA was extracted with Trizol reagent and quality-checked on an Agilent 2100 Bioanalyzer.

For repertoire sequencing, TCR beta CDR3 regions were amplified from RNA transcripts. HTBI primers and the Qiagen OneStep RT-PCR kit were used in a first-round RT-PCR, which was followed by a second-round multiplex PCR, size selection and purification. Libraries were sequenced paired-end with 100 bp reads on an Illumina HiSeq2000. The authors' pipeline ran thus. SOAPnuke was used for read processing, and reads with adapters, uncalled bases, a mean Phred below 15, or no exact constant-primer or identifier match were discarded. COPE v1.2.5 was used to merge the high-quality paired reads. Unique nucleotide sequences were defined as clonotypes and aligned to IMGT TRB V, D and J references using MiTCR v1.1. The analysis was limited to V-J combinations with a frequency above 0.0001, which together covered over 99% of the repertoires. For each V-J combination, a TCR clonal expansion and chaos score was defined as the ratio of F50 clonal expansion to chaos observed in the TCRdist matrix. Welch's t-statistics and random forest were used to narrow the features down to about a dozen V-J combinations, which were then fed into a naive Bayes classifier. The similarity between thyroid and blood repertoires was quantified using the Morisita-Horn index. TCRdb took the public reads, trimmed them with fastp at Q25, ran MiXCR for clone calling and kept in-frame beta chains. Duplicate CDR3 protein sequences are folded into a single record with the most common DNA and genes. These V and J calls rely on TCRdb rather than the paper's analysis. The sample records around 670,000 distinct CDR3 sequences, around 40% of which are singletons. The ten largest clones represent less than 55% of the sample.

Sequenced input: peripheral blood. The sequence joins TRBV5-1 to TRBJ2-7, with TRBD2 matching 7 junction bases. The TCR was taken from an adult man with Graves' ophthalmopathy. In nucleotide form, the sequence is TGCGCCAGCAGCTGGGGGGGGGTCTACGAGCAGTACTTC. Its protein reads: CASSWGGVYEQYF.